The next 14 T cell receptor beta chains were all read from a single sample in a study of high-grade serous ovarian cancer treatment subgroups. Tumor tissue was taken before any definitive surgery or chemotherapy was given. The repertoire was sequenced with immunoSEQ multiplex PCR; TCRdb's copy has only in-frame clones and lacks some. Of about 5,200 clones listed, about 78% are singletons. Sequenced: tumor tissue. The receptors here all came from a human donor with high-grade serous ovarian cancer.

The chain has TRBV5-4 and TRBJ1-2; TRBD1 matches at 9 bases. V lost 4 bases and J lost 3; bases outside the gene matches: 22. The CDR3 extends over 20 amino acids. Germline CDR1 and CDR2: SGHNT and YYREEE (reference sequence). CDR3 region: CASSPGMSGFYGTGHYGYTF. The CDR3 DNA is TGTGCCAGCAGCCCCGGGATGAGCGGATTCTACGGGACAGGGCACTATGGCTACACCTTC.

This clone has only one observation. In DNA, the CDR3 is TGTGCCAGCAGTTACGGCAGGACGAACTATGGCTACACCTTC. Protein product: CASSYGRTNYGYTF. This chain links TRBV6-5 with TRBJ1-2; no firm D call. Per the germline V gene, CDR1 is MNHEY and CDR2 is SVGAGI. The V and J ends lost 2 bases and 2 bases respectively, with 9 bases between them. There are 14 residues in the CDR3.

In its sample, this clone is medium-sized. This chain uses TRBV6-1 with TRBJ2-7; D is ambiguous. The CDR3 is 13 amino acids. Germline-derived CDR1 and CDR2 are MNHNS and SASEGT. The V end lost 4 bases, the J end lost 2 bases, and 9 bases lay between the germline ends. For the CDR3, the DNA is TGTGCCAGCAGTGTAGGACCGACCTACGAGCAGTACTTC. This sequence encodes CASSVGPTYEQYF.

The V gene is TRBV19, the J gene TRBJ2-2; D may be TRBD1 or TRBD2 (5 bases each). This CDR3 has 15 residues. Deletions cut 5 bases from V and 5 bases from J, with 15 bases between. Germline CDR1 and CDR2: LNHDA and SQIVND (reference sequence). The CDR3 protein is CASSPGTLRTGELFF. DNA for the CDR3: TGTGCCAGTAGTCCCGGGACCCTCAGGACCGGGGAGCTGTTTTTT.

The chain uses TRBV28 and TRBJ1-1; possible D gene TRBD1, 5 bases. Trimming took off 7 bases at V and 1 base at J, with 16 bases between the two ends. This CDR3 is 15 amino acids long. From germline, CDR1 is MDHEN and CDR2 SYDVKM. CDR3 amino acids: CASILPTGKNTEAFF. CDR3 nucleotide sequence: TGTGCCAGCATTTTGCCCACAGGCAAGAACACTGAAGCTTTCTTT.

The V gene is TRBV7-9, the J gene TRBJ2-7; TRBD2 is a possible D gene (6 bases). The CDR3 contains 14 residues. Trimming stripped 3 bases from V and 2 bases from J, with 11 bases between. From germline, CDR1 is SEHNR and CDR2 FQNEAQ (reference sequence). The CDR3 bases are TGTGCCAGCAGCTTTGGGACGGGGGCCTACGAGCAGTACTTC. It encodes CASSFGTGAYEQYF. The full variable domain, with the rest looked up from reference TRBV7-9 and TRBJ2-7, is DTGVSQNPRHKITKRGQNVTFRCDPISEHNRLYWYRQTLGQGPEFLTYFQNEAQLEKSRLLSDRFSAERPKGSFSTLEIQRTEQGDSAMYLCASSFGTGAYEQYFGPGTRLTVT.

V is TRBV7-9 and J is TRBJ2-3; unclear D gene. The germline V gene has CDR1 SEHNR and CDR2 FQNEAQ (reference sequence). Deletions cut 1 base from V and 4 bases from J, with 15 bases between. The CDR3 length is 16 residues. CDR3 DNA sequence: TGTGCCAGCAGCTTAGGTGTCGGCGTCGGGCCAGATACGCAGTATTTT. This gives the protein CASSLGVGVGPDTQYF.

This sequence joins TRBV10-3 and TRBJ1-1; 10 nucleotides line up with TRBD1. Germline V gives CDR1 ENHRY, CDR2 SYGVKD. The junction had 8 bases not matched to a gene; V was cut back by 1 base and J by 0 bases. The CDR3 totals 18 residues. The CDR3 protein is CAISEYGQGDIMNTEAFF. CDR3 sequence (DNA): TGTGCCATCAGTGAGTACGGACAGGGGGACATTATGAACACTGAAGCTTTCTTT.

For this clone: The CDR3 end shows no conserved phenylalanine or tryptophan, and so a read error is likely. The rearrangement uses TRBV18 and TRBJ1-2; TRBD1 matches at 11 bases. The CDR3 has 14 amino acids. V was pared by 5 bases and J by 7 bases, with 6 bases of the junction left unmatched. Germline values: CDR1 KGHSH, CDR2 LQKENI. The CDR3 sequence: CASSSGQGAFGYTL. CDR3 nucleotide sequence: TGTGCCAGCTCATCCGGACAGGGGGCGTTTGGCTACACCCTC.

The V call is TRBV19, the J call TRBJ1-1, with TRBD1 identical over 7 bases. The CDR3 loop spans 15 amino acids. Germline V lookup: CDR1 LNHDA, CDR2 SQIVND (reference sequence). Trimming took 6 bases from V and 6 from J; bases not matched to a gene: 13. The CDR3 is CASSSRGGRFAEAFF. The CDR3 bases are TGTGCCAGTAGCTCCAGGGGGGGGCGTTTCGCTGAAGCTTTCTTT. The whole variable domain, remainder taken from reference TRBV19 and TRBJ1-1, is DGGITQSPKYLFRKEGQNVTLSCEQNLNHDAMYWYRQDPGQGLRLIYYSQIVNDFQKGDIAEGYSVSREKKESFPLTVTSAQKNPTAFYLCASSSRGGRFAEAFFGQGTRLTVV.

The sample holds a few counts of this clone. The V gene is TRBV6-1, the J gene TRBJ1-2, with 7 positions matching TRBD1. CDR1 is MNHNS, CDR2 SASEGT, per germline. With 4 bases clipped from V and 7 bases from J, the junction kept 12 bases outside the gene matches. The CDR3 covers 15 residues. CDR3 loop: CASSVGGTGDAGYTF. CDR3 nucleotide sequence: TGTGCCAGCAGTGTCGGCGGTACAGGGGACGCTGGCTACACCTTC.

The gene calls are TRBV28 and TRBJ1-5; a weak D match, TRBD1 (5 bases). Trimming shortened V by 6 bases and J by 3 bases, and 15 bases separated the two germline ends. This CDR3 contains 15 residues. CDR1 is MDHEN, CDR2 SYDVKM, per germline. Written as DNA, the CDR3 is TGTGCCAGCAGCAATTCGGGGCGGGCCAATCAGCCCCAGCATTTT. This sequence encodes CASSNSGRANQPQHF.

Only a few counts were recorded for this clone. J is TRBJ1-1 and V is TRBV30; TRBD1 matches 9 bases. The junction had 12 bases not matched to a gene; V was cut back by 8 bases and J by 2 bases. This CDR3 has 15 residues. Germline-derived CDR1 and CDR2 are GTSNPN and SVGIG (reference sequence). CDR3 nucleotides: TGTGCCACGACACCGACGACAGGGGGAAACACTGAAGCTTTCTTT. This gives the protein CATTPTTGGNTEAFF.

The chain joins TRBV2 to TRBJ1-4; D gene uncertain. The CDR3 consists of 13 residues. Germline V gene lookup returns CDR1 SNHLY and CDR2 FYNNEI. Trimming shortened V by 7 bases and J by 7 bases, and 13 bases separated the two germline ends. CDR3 bases: TGTGCCAGCATGTTGGAGGGTAGTGAAAAACTGTTTTTT. This sequence encodes CASMLEGSEKLFF.